This passage covers 27 T cell receptor beta chains from one sample sequenced in a study of vaccination effects on CD4 cells after COVID-19. Cells that had been cultured for roughly ten days were the source of isolated CD4+ T cells. Every participant took two doses of the BNT162b2 or mRNA-1273 vaccine. No antigens are known for them. The repertoire was sequenced with immunoSEQ multiplex PCR; TCRdb's copy has only in-frame clones and lacks some. Of 50,000 to 60,000 clones in the sample, around four fifths were seen once. Specimen: CD4+ T cells from PBMCs cultured without peptide, collected after COVID-19 vaccination. Receptors were obtained from a human donor who received a COVID-19 vaccine.

The chain recombines TRBV30 with TRBJ2-2; D remains ambiguous. V gave up 7 bases and J gave up 13 bases, with 16 bases separating them. Per germline, CDR1 GTSNPN and CDR2 SVGIG (reference sequence). The CDR3 has 11 residues. CDR3 DNA sequence: TGTGCCTCTAGTCGGGCCGACCTGCTGTTTTTT. The encoded protein is CASSRADLLFF.

J is TRBJ2-2 and V is TRBV6-5; 8 bases agree with TRBD1. CDR3 length: 12 residues. Trimming at V came to 6 bases and at J to 9 bases, leaving 3 bases not matched to a gene. Germline V gives CDR1 MNHEY, CDR2 SVGAGI. The CDR3 DNA sequence: TGTGCCAGCAGAGCAGGGGGCTGGGAGCTGTTTTTT. The encoded protein is CASRAGGWELFF.

The CDR3 spells CASRREIHSGNTIYF. DNA for the CDR3: TGTGCCAGCAGAAGGGAGATCCACTCTGGAAACACCATATATTTT. V and J are TRBV6-5 and TRBJ1-3; D remains ambiguous. The V gene's germline CDR1 is MNHEY and CDR2 SVGAGI. The CDR3 sequence is 15 residues long. V was clipped by 6 bases and J by 0 bases, with 12 bases between them.

This chain links TRBV28 with TRBJ1-2; D remains ambiguous. Germline CDR1 and CDR2: MDHEN and SYDVKM. Trimming took 9 bases from V and 2 from J, leaving 10 bases between them. The CDR3 covers 12 residues. CDR3 amino acids: CARTISNYGYTF. The CDR3 DNA sequence: TGTGCCAGGACGATCAGCAACTATGGCTACACCTTC.

The chain couples TRBV5-4 to TRBJ2-5, with D perhaps being TRBD1 or TRBD2 (6 bases each). V lost 4 bases and J 5 bases, leaving 15 bases between the germline ends. Germline values: CDR1 SGHNT, CDR2 YYREEE (reference sequence). The CDR3 runs to 14 residues. DNA for the CDR3: TGTGCCAGCAGCCCACACGGGGGCGGGGAGACCCAGTACTTC. It is translated as CASSPHGGGETQYF.

The V call is TRBV7-2, the J call TRBJ1-1, with D possibly being TRBD1 (5 bases). V lost 5 bases to trimming and J lost 5 bases, with 12 bases between them. This CDR3 region has 13 residues. Germline lookup yields CDR1 SGHTA and CDR2 FQGNSA. In nucleotides, the CDR3 is TGTGCCAGCAGCCGCAGGGTAGGGACTGAAGCTTTCTTT. Translation gives CASSRRVGTEAFF.

This clone was detected only a few times. This chain links TRBV29-1 with TRBJ1-1; no firm D call. CDR1 is SQVTM, CDR2 ANQGSEA, per germline. The V and J ends lost 7 bases and 6 bases respectively, with 9 bases between them. The CDR3 is 10 residues long. CDR3 loop: CSAGVAEAFF. The CDR3 DNA reads TGCAGCGCTGGAGTCGCTGAAGCTTTCTTT.

The chain is built from TRBV7-6 and TRBJ2-1, with a tentative D call TRBD2 (5 bases). This CDR3 spans 13 amino acids. Trimming pared 5 bases from V and 4 bases from J, leaving 9 bases between. CDR1 and CDR2 (germline): SGHVS, FNYEAQ. CDR3 sequence (DNA): TGTGCCAGCAGCCTACGGGGTTACAATGAGCAGTTCTTC. Translation gives CASSLRGYNEQFF.

This chain uses TRBV9 with TRBJ2-5; 8 nucleotides match TRBD2. Trimming removed 0 bases from V and 2 bases from J; junction bases left unmatched: 3. This CDR3 is built from 15 residues. From germline, CDR1 is SGDLS and CDR2 YYNGEE. This CDR3 reads CASSVDPSGQETQYF. As DNA, the CDR3 is TGTGCCAGCAGCGTAGATCCTAGCGGGCAAGAGACCCAGTACTTC.

The V and J genes are TRBV6-5 and TRBJ2-2; D gene uncertain. Between the trimmed V and J ends, which lost 8 bases and 5 bases, there was a span of 6 bases. CDR3 length: 11 amino acids. From germline, CDR1 is MNHEY and CDR2 SVGAGI. As DNA, the CDR3 is TGTGCCAGCCGGGTTACCGGGGAGCTGTTTTTT. The encoded protein is CASRVTGELFF.

The V gene is TRBV6-9, the J gene TRBJ1-1; D gene uncertain. This CDR3 region has 16 residues. Germline CDR1 and CDR2: MNHGY and SVAAGI. With 0 bases removed from V and 4 bases from J, the gap between germline ends came to 15 bases. The CDR3 reads CASSYSKPDWGTEAFF. CDR3 sequence (DNA): TGTGCCAGCAGTTATTCGAAGCCAGACTGGGGCACTGAAGCTTTCTTT.

The chain is built from TRBV5-1 and TRBJ1-2, with 12 bases fitting TRBD1. Germline V gene lookup returns CDR1 SGHRS and CDR2 YFSETQ. The CDR3 runs 15 residues. With V trimmed by 3 bases and J by 7 bases, 7 bases remained unmatched. The CDR3 DNA sequence: TGCGCCAGCAGCTGGGGACAGGGGGCGCCTGGTGGCTACACCTTC. Its translation is CASSWGQGAPGGYTF.

The CDR3 bases are TGTGCCAGCAGTTACAGGGGTTCCTACGAGCAGTACTTC. It codes for CASSYRGSYEQYF. V gene TRBV12-3 or TRBV12-4 combines with J gene TRBJ2-7, with 7 bases fitting TRBD1. The CDR3 is 13 amino acids. Trimming removed 4 bases from V and 1 base from J; junction bases left unmatched: 1.

The rearrangement joins TRBV29-1 to TRBJ2-7; TRBD2 aligns across 11 bases. Trimming took 5 bases from V and 1 from J; bases not matched to a gene: 4. Per germline, CDR1 SQVTM and CDR2 ANQGSEA. The CDR3 spans 14 residues. The CDR3 sequence is CSVYGLAGSYEQYF. The CDR3 DNA sequence: TGCAGCGTTTACGGACTAGCGGGTTCCTACGAGCAGTACTTC.

The V and J genes are TRBV20-1 and TRBJ2-5; a possible D gene is TRBD2 (6 bases). V was shortened by 3 bases and J by 2 bases, with 16 bases between the two germline ends. Per germline, CDR1 DFQATT and CDR2 SNEGSKA (reference sequence). The CDR3 length is 15 residues. CDR3 nucleotide sequence: TGCAGTGCTAGTATGCAGCGGGTGTTTCAAGAGACCCAGTACTTC. This sequence encodes CSASMQRVFQETQYF.

The chain recombines TRBV4-1 with TRBJ2-7; no firm D call. This CDR3 is built from 16 residues. Germline values: CDR1 MGHRA, CDR2 YSYEKL. V lost 0 bases, J lost 3 bases, and 15 bases lay in between. DNA for the CDR3: TGCGCCAGCAGCCAAGATTTAGGGCAACGCCGCTACGAGCAGTACTTC. This codes for CASSQDLGQRRYEQYF.

In its sample, this clone was seen a few times. The V and J genes are TRBV4-3 and TRBJ2-3; 13 bases are shared with TRBD2. This CDR3 contains 15 residues. Germline CDR1 and CDR2: LGHNA and YSLEER. Trimming cost V 0 bases and J 6 bases; bases outside gene matches: 0. CDR3 bases: TGCGCCAGCAGCCAAGAACTAGCGGGGGGGGATACGCAGTATTTT. Its protein product is CASSQELAGGDTQYF.

The chain joins TRBV5-1 to TRBJ2-3, with D possibly TRBD1 on 5 matching bases. Trimming removed 6 bases at V and 0 bases at J, with 14 bases between. This CDR3 contains 15 residues. Germline V gives CDR1 SGHRS, CDR2 YFSETQ. The CDR3 bases are TGCGCCAGCACCCTTATAGGACATAGCACAGATACGCAGTATTTT. Translation: CASTLIGHSTDTQYF.

This clone was found once. The chain carries TRBV5-1 and TRBJ2-1; 8 nucleotides align to TRBD2. Germline V gives CDR1 SGHRS, CDR2 YFSETQ. The junction had 4 bases not matched to a gene; V was cut back by 0 bases and J by 8 bases. This CDR3 region has 14 residues. CDR3 protein: CASSLVNSGDEQFF. CDR3 nucleotides: TGCGCCAGCAGCTTGGTTAATAGCGGGGATGAGCAGTTCTTC.

This clone turned up a few times. The chain couples TRBV7-9 to TRBJ1-5; 9 bases line up with TRBD1. Unmatched junction bases numbered 6, after V lost 3 bases and J lost 0 bases. The CDR3 is 17 residues long. From germline, CDR1 is SEHNR and CDR2 FQNEAQ (reference sequence). The CDR3 spells CASSLGQGGISNQPQHF. The CDR3 coding sequence is TGTGCCAGCAGCTTGGGACAGGGAGGGATTAGCAATCAGCCCCAGCATTTT.

This clone has just a few counts. This chain links TRBV3-1 (or the pseudogene TRBV3-2) with TRBJ2-1, with TRBD2 matching 9 bases. Germline CDR1 is LGHDT and CDR2 is YNNKEL (reference sequence). Losses at the gene ends were 8 bases for V and 6 bases for J; bases not matched to a gene: 8. This CDR3 has 14 residues. CDR3 coding DNA: TGTGCCAGCGTCTTAGCGGGGGATTCCAATGAGCAGTTCTTC. Its translation: CASVLAGDSNEQFF.

This clone appeared once. The CDR3 loop reads CATRTGAQAGANVLTF. DNA of the CDR3: TGTGCCACCCGGACAGGGGCCCAGGCAGGGGCCAACGTCCTGACTTTC. The rearrangement links TRBV19 to TRBJ2-6, with 9 bases that match TRBD1. J gave up 4 bases and V 10 bases, and 11 bases lay outside the gene matches. This CDR3 contains 16 residues. Germline CDR1 is LNHDA and CDR2 is SQIVND (reference sequence). Complete variable domain (other parts from reference TRBV19 and TRBJ2-6): DGGITQSPKYLFRKEGQNVTLSCEQNLNHDAMYWYRQDPGQGLRLIYYSQIVNDFQKGDIAEGYSVSREKKESFPLTVTSAQKNPTAFYLCATRTGAQAGANVLTFGAGSRLTVL.

The chain has TRBV6-1 and TRBJ2-7; D is undetermined. The CDR3 contains 12 residues. Between the trimmed V and J ends, which lost 3 bases and 6 bases, there was a span of 9 bases. Germline CDR1 reads MNHNS; CDR2 reads SASEGT. CDR3: CASSDPLREQYF. CDR3 DNA: TGTGCCAGCAGTGACCCTTTACGCGAGCAGTACTTC.

This chain links TRBV10-3 with TRBJ2-7, with 9 bases matching TRBD1. The CDR3 has 13 residues. V lost 10 bases, J lost 4 bases, and 8 bases stayed unmatched. The germline V gene encodes CDR1 ENHRY and CDR2 SYGVKD. The CDR3 DNA follows: TGTGCCACCCAAGACAGGGGGGAATACGAGCAGTACTTC. Translated, it gives CATQDRGEYEQYF.

This clone was seen only a few times. The rearrangement joins TRBV19 to TRBJ2-7; D gene ambiguous. Trimming removed 5 bases at V and 7 bases at J, with 15 bases between. Germline V gives CDR1 LNHDA, CDR2 SQIVND (reference sequence). The CDR3 is made up of 13 amino acids. CDR3 nucleotide sequence: TGTGCCAGTAGTCGCCACTTGGCATCGGAGCAGTACTTC. Protein product: CASSRHLASEQYF. The variable domain in full, with the rest retrieved from reference TRBV19 and TRBJ2-7, is DGGITQSPKYLFRKEGQNVTLSCEQNLNHDAMYWYRQDPGQGLRLIYYSQIVNDFQKGDIAEGYSVSREKKESFPLTVTSAQKNPTAFYLCASSRHLASEQYFGPGTRLTVT.

V gene TRBV27 combines with J gene TRBJ2-5; no firm D call. Per the germline V gene, CDR1 is MNHEY and CDR2 is SMNVEV (reference sequence). The CDR3 totals 13 residues. With 0 bases removed from V and 6 bases from J, the gap between germline ends came to 8 bases. CDR3: CASSLSHSQTQYF. CDR3 nucleotides: TGTGCCAGCAGTTTATCGCATAGCCAGACCCAGTACTTC.

CDR3 residues: CASSVGRAGAFF. As DNA, the CDR3 is TGTGCCAGCAGCGTAGGACGAGCGGGAGCTTTCTTT. The rearrangement links TRBV11-1 to TRBJ1-1; D is unresolved. The V and J ends lost 5 bases and 10 bases respectively, with 14 bases between them. CDR3 length equals 12 residues. Germline V gene data show CDR1 as SGHAT and CDR2 as FQDESV (reference sequence).